One and the same sample provided the 14 T cell receptor beta chains below, sequenced in a study of T cell responses to AZD1222 COVID-19 vaccine (dated by TCRdb to about 2021). Receptor libraries were prepared by the immunoSEQ multiplex PCR assay. Imported from immuneACCESS, the table was reduced by TCRdb to in-frame sequences with V and J called. These copies leave out some clones; in studies compared against another copy, an unresolved V gene accounts for under half, and the cause of the remainder is not known. The sample table shows about 140,000 clones, and roughly 88% are seen once. The ten largest clonotypes hold approximately 5.4% of the sample. This sample's time point label indicates: about 28 days (+/-7) after the second vaccine dose. The sample's treatment or condition label, in plain terms: meningococcal conjugate vaccine given as trial control. This sample comprised peripheral blood, obtained 28 days after the second dose of the MenACWY control vaccine. These receptors were obtained from an adult who received the MenACWY meningococcal vaccine as a control.

The chain combines TRBV9 with TRBJ1-2; TRBD1 agrees at 7 bases. The CDR3 is made up of 14 amino acids. V trimming: 3 bases; J trimming: 8 bases; junction bases outside the gene matches: 10. Germline V lookup: CDR1 SGDLS, CDR2 YYNGEE. CDR3 sequence reads: CASSGTGAGRGYTF. The CDR3 coding sequence is TGTGCCAGCAGCGGAACAGGGGCCGGTAGGGGCTACACCTTC.

The V gene is TRBV7-9, the J gene TRBJ2-1; perhaps TRBD2 as D (7 bases). CDR1 and CDR2 from the germline V gene are SEHNR and FQNEAQ (reference sequence). This CDR3 contains 14 residues. The ends were cut back, 6 bases at V and 8 bases at J, with 17 bases in the middle. In nucleotides, the CDR3 is TGTGCCAGCAGTCCAATCGCGGGGGCCTATGAGCAGTTCTTC. This encodes CASSPIAGAYEQFF.

The rearrangement uses TRBV7-3 and TRBJ2-3; D remains unclear. The CDR3 length is 13 residues. CDR1 is SGHTA, CDR2 FQGTGA, per germline. V lost 4 bases to trimming and J lost 5 bases, with 10 bases between them. CDR3: CASSSGVEDTQYF. Written as DNA, the CDR3 is TGTGCCAGCAGCTCAGGCGTGGAAGATACGCAGTATTTT. Supplemented by reference TRBV7-3 and TRBJ2-3, the full variable domain reads GAGVSQTPSNKVTEKGKYVELRCDPISGHTALYWYRQSLGQGPEFLIYFQGTGAADDSGLPNDRFFAVRPEGSVSTLKIQRTERGDSAVYLCASSSGVEDTQYFGPGTRLTVL.

V and J are TRBV19 and TRBJ1-5; D not certain. Trimming took 6 bases from V and 4 from J, leaving 10 bases between them. The CDR3 totals 13 residues. CDR1 and CDR2 (germline): LNHDA, SQIVND (reference sequence). CDR3 DNA sequence: TGTGCCAGTAGCCGTCTACCGAATCAGCCCCAGCATTTT. Its protein product is CASSRLPNQPQHF.

This clone showed up just a few times. This chain connects TRBV6-5 to TRBJ2-3; TRBD1 aligns across 8 bases. Losses at the gene ends were 6 bases for V and 2 bases for J; bases not matched to a gene: 7. Germline lookup yields CDR1 MNHEY and CDR2 SVGAGI. The CDR3 runs to 15 residues. Here the CDR3 reads CASRLQDRVTDTQYF. The CDR3 DNA reads TGTGCCAGCAGGCTCCAGGACAGGGTCACAGATACGCAGTATTTT.

V is TRBV9 and J is TRBJ2-5, with TRBD2 matching over 15 bases. Trimming took 4 bases from V and 5 from J; bases not matched to a gene: 6. CDR1 is SGDLS and CDR2 is YYNGEE in the germline V gene. The CDR3 has 16 amino acids. This CDR3 reads CASSPGTSGGRETQYF. The CDR3 region has the DNA TGTGCCAGCAGCCCCGGGACTAGCGGGGGGAGGGAGACCCAGTACTTC. The whole variable domain, remainder taken from reference TRBV9 and TRBJ2-5, is DSGVTQTPKHLITATGQRVTLRCSPRSGDLSVYWYQQSLDQGLQFLIQYYNGEERAKGNILERFSAQQFPDLHSELNLSSLELGDSALYFCASSPGTSGGRETQYFGPGTRLLVL.

The chain links TRBV6-5 to TRBJ2-1; D possibly corresponds to TRBD2 (5 bases). CDR3 size: 14 residues. Germline V gene data show CDR1 as MNHEY and CDR2 as SVGAGI. The V gene lost 7 bases and the J gene lost 0 bases, with 10 bases spanning the gap. CDR3 sequence (DNA): TGTGCCAGCAAGCGGACGAACTCCTACAATGAGCAGTTCTTC. Protein sequence: CASKRTNSYNEQFF.

This chain uses TRBV5-6 with TRBJ1-5; D perhaps matches TRBD1 (5 bases). The CDR3 spans 14 residues. Germline V gene lookup returns CDR1 SGHDT and CDR2 YYEEEE. Deletions cut 3 bases from V and 6 bases from J, with 13 bases between. This chain's CDR3 is CASSSSREIQPQHF. The DNA of the CDR3 is TGTGCCAGCAGCTCAAGCAGGGAGATTCAGCCCCAGCATTTT.

The rearrangement uses TRBV7-2 and TRBJ2-2; D not resolved. This CDR3 has 14 residues. Between the trimmed V and J ends, which lost 4 bases and 6 bases, there was a span of 12 bases. Germline-derived CDR1 and CDR2 are SGHTA and FQGNSA. The CDR3 reads CASSSQSGPGELFF. The CDR3 region has the DNA TGTGCCAGCAGCTCTCAATCCGGCCCCGGGGAGCTGTTTTTT.

This sequence joins TRBV10-3 and TRBJ2-1; tentative D call: TRBD2 (6 bases). This CDR3 region has 14 residues. Germline V gives CDR1 ENHRY, CDR2 SYGVKD. V was clipped by 6 bases and J by 6 bases, with 15 bases between them. CDR3 amino acids: CAIRRRDFPNEQFF. The CDR3 DNA is TGTGCCATCAGACGCCGGGACTTTCCCAATGAGCAGTTCTTC.

The chain couples TRBV20-1 to TRBJ2-3; D is unclear. From germline, CDR1 is DFQATT and CDR2 SNEGSKA (reference sequence). V gave up 3 bases and J gave up 4 bases, with 5 bases separating them. The CDR3 extends over 11 amino acids. The CDR3 DNA follows: TGCAGTGCTAGGTCCCCAGATACGCAGTATTTT. It codes for CSARSPDTQYF.

The chain uses TRBV6-6 and TRBJ1-1; no clear D. CDR1 MNHNY and CDR2 SVGAGI come from the germline V gene (reference sequence). The CDR3 is 10 residues long. Trimming shortened V by 6 bases and J by 9 bases, and 8 bases separated the two germline ends. CDR3 coding DNA: TGTGCCAGCAGGATCGATAAAGCTTTCTTT. The encoded protein is CASRIDKAFF.

The chain links TRBV4-3 to TRBJ1-1; 8 positions agree with TRBD1. Losses at the gene ends were 0 bases for V and 5 bases for J; bases not matched to a gene: 20. The CDR3 extends over 20 amino acids. In germline, CDR1 is LGHNA, CDR2 YSLEER. This CDR3 reads CASSQDWQGAKRGRTTEAFF. The CDR3 region has the DNA TGCGCCAGCAGCCAAGACTGGCAGGGGGCCAAAAGAGGGAGAACGACTGAAGCTTTCTTT.

The chain links TRBV6-5 to TRBJ2-2; D is ambiguous. CDR1 MNHEY and CDR2 SVGAGI come from the germline V gene. V lost 2 bases and J lost 4, with 8 bases in between. CDR3 length: 14 amino acids. The CDR3 protein is CASSYSDGTGELFF. In DNA, the CDR3 is TGTGCCAGCAGTTACAGTGACGGCACCGGGGAGCTGTTTTTT.